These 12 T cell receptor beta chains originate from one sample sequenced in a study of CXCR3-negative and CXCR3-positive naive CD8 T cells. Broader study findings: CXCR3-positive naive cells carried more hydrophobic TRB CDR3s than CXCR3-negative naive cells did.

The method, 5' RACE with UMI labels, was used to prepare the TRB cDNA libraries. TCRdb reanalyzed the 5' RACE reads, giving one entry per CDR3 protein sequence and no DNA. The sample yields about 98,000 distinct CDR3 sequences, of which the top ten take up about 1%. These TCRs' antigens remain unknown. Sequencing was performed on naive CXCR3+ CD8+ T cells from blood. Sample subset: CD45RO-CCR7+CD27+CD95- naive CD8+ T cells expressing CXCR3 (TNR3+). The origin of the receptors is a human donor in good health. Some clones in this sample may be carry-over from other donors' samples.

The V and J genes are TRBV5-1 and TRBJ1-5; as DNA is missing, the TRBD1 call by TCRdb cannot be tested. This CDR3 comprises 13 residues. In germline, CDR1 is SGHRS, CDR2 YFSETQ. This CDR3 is CASSIGGNQPQHF.

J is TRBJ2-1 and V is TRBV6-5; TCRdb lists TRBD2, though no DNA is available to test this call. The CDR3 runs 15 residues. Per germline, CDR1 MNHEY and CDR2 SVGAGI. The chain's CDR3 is CASRKWSGGYNEQFF.

The chain's CDR3 is CASSVGVLGANVLTF. The V gene is TRBV9, the J gene TRBJ2-6. The germline CDR1 and CDR2 sequences are SGDLS and YYNGEE. This CDR3 has 15 residues. Full variable domain (outside the CDR3, taken from reference TRBV9 and TRBJ2-6): DSGVTQTPKHLITATGQRVTLRCSPRSGDLSVYWYQQSLDQGLQFLIQYYNGEERAKGNILERFSAQQFPDLHSELNLSSLELGDSALYFCASSVGVLGANVLTFGAGSRLTVL.

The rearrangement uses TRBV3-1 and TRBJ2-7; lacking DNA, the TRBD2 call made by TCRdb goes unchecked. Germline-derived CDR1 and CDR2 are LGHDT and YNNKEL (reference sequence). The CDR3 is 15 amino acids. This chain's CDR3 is CASSQVSGAVYEQYF.

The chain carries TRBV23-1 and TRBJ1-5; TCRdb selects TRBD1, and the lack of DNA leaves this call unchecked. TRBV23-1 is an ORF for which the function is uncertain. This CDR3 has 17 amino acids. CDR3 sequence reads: CASSQPYRSPNNQPQHF.

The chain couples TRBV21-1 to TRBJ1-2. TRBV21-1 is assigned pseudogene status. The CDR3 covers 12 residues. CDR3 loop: CASSNGVSGYTF.

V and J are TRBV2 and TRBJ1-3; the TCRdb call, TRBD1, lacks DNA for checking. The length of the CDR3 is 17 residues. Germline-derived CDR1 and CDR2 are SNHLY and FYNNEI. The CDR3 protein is CASSIWTGVGAGNTIYF.

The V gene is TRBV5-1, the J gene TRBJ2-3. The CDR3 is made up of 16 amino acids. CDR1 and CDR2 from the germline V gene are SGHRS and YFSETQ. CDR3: CASSLEGSPVLDTQYF.

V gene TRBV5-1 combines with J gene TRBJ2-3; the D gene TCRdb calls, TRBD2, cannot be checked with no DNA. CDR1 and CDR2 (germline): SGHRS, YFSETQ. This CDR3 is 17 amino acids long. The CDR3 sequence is CASSLLGTSGGGDTQYF.

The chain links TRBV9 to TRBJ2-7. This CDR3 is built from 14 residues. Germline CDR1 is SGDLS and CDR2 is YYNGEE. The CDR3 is CASSPYKSSYEQYF. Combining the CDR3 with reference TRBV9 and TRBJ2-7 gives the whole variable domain DSGVTQTPKHLITATGQRVTLRCSPRSGDLSVYWYQQSLDQGLQFLIQYYNGEERAKGNILERFSAQQFPDLHSELNLSSLELGDSALYFCASSPYKSSYEQYFGPGTRLTVT.

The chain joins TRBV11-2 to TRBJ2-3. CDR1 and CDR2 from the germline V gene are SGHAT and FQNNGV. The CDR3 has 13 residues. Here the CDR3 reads CASSLVQPDTQYF.

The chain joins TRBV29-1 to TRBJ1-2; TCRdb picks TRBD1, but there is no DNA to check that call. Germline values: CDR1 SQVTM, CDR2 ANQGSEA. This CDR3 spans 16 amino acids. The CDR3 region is CSVEVWVTGRIYGYTF.